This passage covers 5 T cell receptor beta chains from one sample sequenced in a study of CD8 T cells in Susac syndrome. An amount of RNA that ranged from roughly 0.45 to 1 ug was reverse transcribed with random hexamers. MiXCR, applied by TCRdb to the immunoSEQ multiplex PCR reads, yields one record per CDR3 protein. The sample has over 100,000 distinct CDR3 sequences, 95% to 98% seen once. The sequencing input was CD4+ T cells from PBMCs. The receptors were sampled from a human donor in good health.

The CDR3 sequence is CSARDPGSTDTQYF. CDR3 in DNA: TGCAGTGCTAGAGATCCTGGCAGCACAGATACGCAGTATTTT. The rearrangement links TRBV20-1 to TRBJ2-3, with D hard to call. The CDR3 consists of 14 residues. V dropped 0 bases and J dropped 0 bases, with 7 bases sitting between them. CDR1 and CDR2 from the germline V gene are DFQATT and SNEGSKA (reference sequence).

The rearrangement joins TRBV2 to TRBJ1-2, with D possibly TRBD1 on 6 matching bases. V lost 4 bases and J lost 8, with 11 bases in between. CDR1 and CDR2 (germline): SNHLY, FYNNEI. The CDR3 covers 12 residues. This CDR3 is CASSGTVGGYTF. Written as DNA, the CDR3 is TGTGCCAGCAGTGGGACAGTAGGCGGCTACACCTTC.

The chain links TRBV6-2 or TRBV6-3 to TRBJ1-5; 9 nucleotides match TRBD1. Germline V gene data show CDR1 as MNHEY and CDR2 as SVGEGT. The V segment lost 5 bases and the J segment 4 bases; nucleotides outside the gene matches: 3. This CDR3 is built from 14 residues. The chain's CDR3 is CASSTGQGNQPQHF. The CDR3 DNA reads TGTGCCAGCAGTACCGGACAGGGGAATCAGCCCCAGCATTTT.

This CDR3 reads CASTDWGGGEAFF. CDR3 DNA sequence: TGTGCCAGCACCGACTGGGGCGGCGGCGAAGCTTTCTTT. This chain uses TRBV7-9 with TRBJ1-1, with a tentative D call TRBD1 (5 bases). In germline, CDR1 is SEHNR, CDR2 FQNEAQ (reference sequence). The CDR3 spans 13 residues. The ends were cut back, 7 bases at V and 8 bases at J, with 17 bases in the middle.

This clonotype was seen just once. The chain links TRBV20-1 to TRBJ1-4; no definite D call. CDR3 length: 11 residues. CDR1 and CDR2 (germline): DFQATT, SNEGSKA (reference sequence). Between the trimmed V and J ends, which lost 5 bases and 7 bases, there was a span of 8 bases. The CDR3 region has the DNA TGCAGTGCTGCGAGGTCTGAAAAACTGTTTTTT. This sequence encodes CSAARSEKLFF.